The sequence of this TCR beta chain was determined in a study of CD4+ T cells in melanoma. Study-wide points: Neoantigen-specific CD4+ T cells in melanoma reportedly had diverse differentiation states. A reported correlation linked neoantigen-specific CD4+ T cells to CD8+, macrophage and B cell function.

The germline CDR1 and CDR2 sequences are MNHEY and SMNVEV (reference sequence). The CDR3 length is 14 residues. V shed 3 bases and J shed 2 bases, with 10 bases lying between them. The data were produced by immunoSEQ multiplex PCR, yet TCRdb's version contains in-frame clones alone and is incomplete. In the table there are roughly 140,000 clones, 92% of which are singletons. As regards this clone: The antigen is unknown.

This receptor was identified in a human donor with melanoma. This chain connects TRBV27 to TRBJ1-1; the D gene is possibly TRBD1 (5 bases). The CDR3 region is CASSLAGRNTEAFF. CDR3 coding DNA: TGTGCCAGCAGTTTGGCAGGGCGCAACACTGAAGCTTTCTTT.